Listed below are T cell receptor beta chains from one sample, sequenced in a study of human T cells and chemical hapten exposure. TCRdb recomputed calls from the RACE reads with MiXCR, one row per CDR3 protein. The sample holds around 42,000 distinct CDR3 sequences, approximately 3.4% seen once. The sequenced sample was whole blood, obtained in connection with sensitization to the hapten diphenylcyclopropenone (DPC). The source is a middle-aged man with alopecia areata. Some clones in this sample may be carry-over from other donors' samples. CDR3s include the opening cysteine and the closing phenylalanine or tryptophan. The D gene is left open where the match is weak. The size entry is marked missing in some rows and otherwise reads once, few, many or a size class.

J gene	V gene	clone size	D gene	CDR3 DNA	CDR3 protein
TRBJ1-4	TRBV20-1	many	-	TGCAGTGCTCAGCGGGGGCCTGGGGCTAATGAAAAACTGTTTTTT	CSAQRGPGANEKLFF
TRBJ2-7	TRBV15	many	-	TGTGCCACCAGCAGAGATCTAAGGGGCGAGCAGTACTTC	CATSRDLRGEQYF
TRBJ1-6	TRBV11-2	many	-	TGTGCCAGCAGCTTGACAAGATATTCACCCCTCCACTTT	CASSLTRYSPLHF
TRBJ2-5	TRBV5-1	-	-	TGCGCCAGCAGCCAACAAGGGGGAGAGACCCAGTACTTC	CASSQQGGETQYF
TRBJ2-4	TRBV5-6	many	-	TGTGCCAGCAGCCCACCAGGAGCCAAAAACATTCAGTACTTC	CASSPPGAKNIQYF
TRBJ2-1	TRBV7-2	many	TRBD1	TGTGCCAGCAGCTCGGACAGGGTCAATGAGCAGTTCTTC	CASSSDRVNEQFF
TRBJ2-7	TRBV20-1	many	-	TGCAGTGCTTTCCCGCCGGGACGGCGGTACGAGCAGTACTTC	CSAFPPGRRYEQYF
TRBJ2-7	TRBV7-8	many	TRBD2	TGTGCCAGCAGCCCATTAGCGGGACGGGCCTACGAGCAGTACTTC	CASSPLAGRAYEQYF
TRBJ2-1	TRBV5-1	many	-	TGCGCCAGCAGCTTGGACTCCGTGAACAATGAGCAGTTCTTC	CASSLDSVNNEQFF
TRBJ2-7	TRBV11-2	many	-	TGTGCCAGCAGCCCCCGCATAACACGGGAGTCCTACGAGCAGTACTTC	CASSPRITRESYEQYF
TRBJ2-7	TRBV28	many	-	TGTGCCAGCAGCTCGGCCTACTACGAGCAGTACTTC	CASSSAYYEQYF
TRBJ2-3	TRBV11-2	many	-	TGTGCCAGCAGCCTCCTCCCGGGCGCGAGCACAGATACGCAGTATTTT	CASSLLPGASTDTQYF
TRBJ2-1	TRBV12-3/TRBV12-4	many	TRBD2	TGTGCCAGCAGACCGGGGGGTGGAGCGGGCACCTACAATGAGCAGTTCTTC	CASRPGGGAGTYNEQFF
TRBJ2-7	TRBV6-5	many	-	TGTGCCAGCAGTAACGGTATGGCCTACGAGCAGTACTTC	CASSNGMAYEQYF
TRBJ1-5	TRBV7-2	many	TRBD1	TGTGCCAGCAGCCTGACAGGGGCTTATAGCAATCAGCCCCAGCATTTT	CASSLTGAYSNQPQHF
TRBJ2-1	TRBV10-3	many	-	TGTGCCCCACCCAATTCCCCTACATCTGAGCAGTTCTTC	CAPPNSPTSEQFF
TRBJ2-6	TRBV12-3/TRBV12-4	many	TRBD1	TGTGCCAGCAGTAAAGTAAGACAGGGGATAGGGGGCTCTGGGGCCAACGTCCTGACTTTC	CASSKVRQGIGGSGANVLTF
TRBJ2-7	TRBV12-2	many	-	TGTGCAAGTCGCCCCCGGACAGTCCAACTAGCCTCGGCCGGAAGGGAGCAGTACTTC	CASRPRTVQLASAGREQYF
TRBJ1-2	TRBV12-3/TRBV12-4	many	-	TGTGCCAGCAGTTTAGTTGTGGGCAGGGATGGCTACACCTTC	CASSLVVGRDGYTF
TRBJ1-6	TRBV6-5	many	-	TGTGCCAGCAGCGTGGAGAAAGGGATCGGCTCACCCCTCCACTTT	CASSVEKGIGSPLHF
TRBJ2-7	TRBV20-1	many	TRBD2	TGCAGTGCTAGTCCGACTAGCGGGAGTCCCTACGAGCAGTACTTC	CSASPTSGSPYEQYF
TRBJ2-3	TRBV30	many	-	TGTGCCTGGAGTGGATCTCCACAGATCACAGATACGCAGTATTTT	CAWSGSPQITDTQYF
TRBJ2-1	TRBV4-3	many	-	TGCGCCAGCAGCCAAGATGGGCAGAGCTCCTACAATGAGCAGTTCTTC	CASSQDGQSSYNEQFF